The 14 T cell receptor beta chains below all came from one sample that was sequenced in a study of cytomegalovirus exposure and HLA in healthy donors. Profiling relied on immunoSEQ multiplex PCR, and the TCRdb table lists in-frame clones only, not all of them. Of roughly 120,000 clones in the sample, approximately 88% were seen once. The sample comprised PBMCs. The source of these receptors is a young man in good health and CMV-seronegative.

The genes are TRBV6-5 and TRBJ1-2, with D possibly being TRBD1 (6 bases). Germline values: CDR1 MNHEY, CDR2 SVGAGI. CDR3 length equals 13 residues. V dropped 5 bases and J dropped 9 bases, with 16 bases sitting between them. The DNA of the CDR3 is TGTGCCAGCAGTGACCTGGACAGTAGAAGCTACACCTTC. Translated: CASSDLDSRSYTF.

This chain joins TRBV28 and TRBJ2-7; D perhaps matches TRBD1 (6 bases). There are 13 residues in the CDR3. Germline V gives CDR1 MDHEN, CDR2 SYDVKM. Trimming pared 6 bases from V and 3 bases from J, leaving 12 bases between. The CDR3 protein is CASRNPQGYEQYF. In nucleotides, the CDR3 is TGTGCCAGCAGAAATCCACAGGGCTACGAGCAGTACTTC.

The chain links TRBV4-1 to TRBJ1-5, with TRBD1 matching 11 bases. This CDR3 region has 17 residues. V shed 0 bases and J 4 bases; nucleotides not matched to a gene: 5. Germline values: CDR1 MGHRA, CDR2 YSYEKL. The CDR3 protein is CASSQESGTGGNQPQHF. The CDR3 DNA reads TGCGCCAGCAGCCAAGAATCCGGGACAGGGGGGAATCAGCCCCAGCATTTT.

CDR3 sequence (DNA): TGTGCCAGCTCACTCACCGGACAGGGGACTTACAATGAGCAGTTCTTC. Protein product: CASSLTGQGTYNEQFF. This chain connects TRBV18 to TRBJ2-1; 9 bases are a match to TRBD1. Looked up from germline, CDR1 is KGHSH and CDR2 is LQKENI. The CDR3 loop spans 16 amino acids. The ends lost 4 bases at V and 4 bases at J; junction bases unmatched: 8. The full variable domain, with the rest looked up from reference TRBV18 and TRBJ2-1, is NAGVMQNPRHLVRRRGQEARLRCSPMKGHSHVYWYRQLPEEGLKFMVYLQKENIIDESGMPKERFSAEFPKEGPSILRIQQVVRGDSAAYFCASSLTGQGTYNEQFFGPGTRLTVL.

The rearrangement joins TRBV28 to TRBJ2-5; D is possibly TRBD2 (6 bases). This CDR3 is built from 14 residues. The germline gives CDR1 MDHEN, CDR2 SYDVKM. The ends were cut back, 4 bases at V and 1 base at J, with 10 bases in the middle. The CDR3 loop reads CASSSTGSQETQYF. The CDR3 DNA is TGTGCCAGCAGTTCCACCGGGAGCCAAGAGACCCAGTACTTC.

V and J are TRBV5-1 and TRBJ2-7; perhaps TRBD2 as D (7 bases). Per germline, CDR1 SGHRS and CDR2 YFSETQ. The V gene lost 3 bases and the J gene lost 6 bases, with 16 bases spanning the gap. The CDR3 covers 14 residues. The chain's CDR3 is CASSSGGDTSEQYF. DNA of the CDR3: TGCGCCAGCAGCTCTGGGGGGGACACCAGCGAGCAGTACTTC.

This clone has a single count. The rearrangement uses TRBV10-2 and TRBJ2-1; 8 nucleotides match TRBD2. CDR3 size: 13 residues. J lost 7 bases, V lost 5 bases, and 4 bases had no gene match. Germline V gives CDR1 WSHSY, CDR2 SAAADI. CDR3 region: CASSTLAGNEQFF. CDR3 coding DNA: TGCGCCAGCAGTACGCTAGCGGGTAATGAGCAGTTCTTC.

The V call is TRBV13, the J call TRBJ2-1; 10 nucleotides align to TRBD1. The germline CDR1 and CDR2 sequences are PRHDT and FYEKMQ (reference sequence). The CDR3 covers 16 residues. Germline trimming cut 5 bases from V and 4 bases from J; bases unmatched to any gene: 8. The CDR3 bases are TGTGCCAGCAGCCCGCCCGGGACAGGGGCTTACAATGAGCAGTTCTTC. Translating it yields CASSPPGTGAYNEQFF.

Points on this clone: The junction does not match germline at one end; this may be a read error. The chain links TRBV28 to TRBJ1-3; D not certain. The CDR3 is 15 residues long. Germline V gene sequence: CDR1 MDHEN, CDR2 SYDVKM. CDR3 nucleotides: TGTGCCAGCAGCTTATGGCAGTCCTCTGGAAACACCATATATTTT. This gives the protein CASSLWQSSGNTIYF.

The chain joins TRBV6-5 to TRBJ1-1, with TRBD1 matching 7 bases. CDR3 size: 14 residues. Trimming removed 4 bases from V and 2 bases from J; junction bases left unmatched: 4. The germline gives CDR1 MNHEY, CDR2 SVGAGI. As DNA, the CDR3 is TGTGCCAGCAGTTGGACAGGTCCAAACACTGAAGCTTTCTTT. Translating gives CASSWTGPNTEAFF.

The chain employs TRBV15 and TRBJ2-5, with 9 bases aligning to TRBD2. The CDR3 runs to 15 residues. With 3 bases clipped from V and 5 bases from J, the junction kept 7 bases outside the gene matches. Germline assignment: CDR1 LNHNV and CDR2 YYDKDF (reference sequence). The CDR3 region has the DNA TGTGCCACCAGCAGGCTAGCGGGGACGGGGGAGACCCAGTACTTC. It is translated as CATSRLAGTGETQYF. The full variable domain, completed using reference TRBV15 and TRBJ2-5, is DAMVIQNPRYQVTQFGKPVTLSCSQTLNHNVMYWYQQKSSQAPKLLFHYYDKDFNNEADTPDNFQSRRPNTSFCFLDIRSPGLGDTAMYLCATSRLAGTGETQYFGPGTRLLVL.

The CDR3 is CASSVASSGSDYEQYF. DNA of the CDR3: TGTGCCAGCAGCGTAGCGAGTTCGGGGTCCGACTACGAGCAGTACTTC. This sequence joins TRBV9 and TRBJ2-7, with D tentatively TRBD2 (5 bases). Germline CDR1 is SGDLS and CDR2 is YYNGEE. The CDR3 runs to 16 residues. The V end was cut by 0 bases, the J end by 3 bases, with 16 bases between.

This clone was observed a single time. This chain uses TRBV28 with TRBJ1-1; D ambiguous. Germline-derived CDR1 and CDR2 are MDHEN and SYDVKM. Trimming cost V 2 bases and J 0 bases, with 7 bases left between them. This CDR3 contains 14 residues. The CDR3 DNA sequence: TGTGCCAGCAGTTTACCACAATTGAACACTGAAGCTTTCTTT. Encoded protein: CASSLPQLNTEAFF.

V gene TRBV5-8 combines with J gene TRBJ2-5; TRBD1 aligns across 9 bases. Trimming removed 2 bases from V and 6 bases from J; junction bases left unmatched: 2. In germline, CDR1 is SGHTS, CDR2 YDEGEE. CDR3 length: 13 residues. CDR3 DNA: TGTGCCAGCAGCTTACAGGGGGCGCAGACCCAGTACTTC. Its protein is CASSLQGAQTQYF. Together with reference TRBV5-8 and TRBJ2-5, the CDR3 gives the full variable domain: EAGVTQSPTHLIKTRGQQATLRCSPISGHTSVYWYQQALGLGLQFLLWYDEGEERNRGNFPPRFSGRQFPNYSSELNVNALELEDSALYLCASSLQGAQTQYFGPGTRLLVL.